A selection of T cell receptor beta chains follows, all from one sample in a study of blood T cell repertoires in COVID-19. Produced via immunoSEQ multiplex PCR; TCRdb's table is partial and in-frame only. The profile covers roughly 250,000 clones, with about 91% appearing a single time and just over 2.5% taken by the ten largest. The material sequenced was PBMCs or T cells enriched from blood (not recorded which). These receptors were taken from a woman aged 30 to 39 with acute COVID-19. CDR3s include the opening cysteine and the closing phenylalanine or tryptophan. A D gene is named only where the DNA matches it firmly. A row's size may be missing; if present it is once, few, many or a size class.

cdr3_nt cdr3_aa j_call v_call clone_size d_call
TGTGCCAGCAGCCAAATGACATGGTACTACAATGAGCAGTTCTTC CASSQMTWYYNEQFF TRBJ2-1 TRBV3-1/TRBV3-2 . .
TGTGCCAGCAGCCACGGGGGTAGCTATGGCTACACCTTC CASSHGGSYGYTF TRBJ1-2 TRBV3-1/TRBV3-2 . .
TGTGCCAGCAGTTTTTCTTCGGGAGTCCTAGCCTACGAGCAGTACTTC CASSFSSGVLAYEQYF TRBJ2-7 TRBV27 once .
TGCAGCGCCCTTGTGGTTGACGGGGATTCACCCCTCCACTTT CSALVVDGDSPLHF TRBJ1-6 TRBV29-1 . .
TGTGCCAGCAGTTTTAGGGAGGGAAACTATGGCTACACCTTC CASSFREGNYGYTF TRBJ1-2 TRBV27 . .
TGTGCCAGCAACACTCGGGCCAGGGTCGTACCTGCCCCTTTTTATGGCTACACCTTC CASNTRARVVPAPFYGYTF TRBJ1-2 TRBV11-2 . .
TGTGCCAGCAGCCAGTCCCGGGCCCTATTTCGGGATATATCAAATCAGCCCCAGCATTTT CASSQSRALFRDISNQPQHF TRBJ1-5 TRBV7-8 . .
TGTGCCAGTAGTAGACAGTTCCAAGAGACCCAGTACTTC CASSRQFQETQYF TRBJ2-5 TRBV19 . .
TGTGCCAGTGCTAGCGGGGGGGGGCTTAATGAGCAGTTCTTC CASASGGGLNEQFF TRBJ2-1 TRBV19 few TRBD2
TGTGCCACCAGTGACCCTGGACAGGTGGGAGATACGCAGTATTTT CATSDPGQVGDTQYF TRBJ2-3 TRBV24-1 . TRBD1
TGTGCCAGCAGTTACGGGGACAGAGGAGCCCTCCACTTT CASSYGDRGALHF TRBJ1-6 TRBV6-5 once TRBD1
TGTGCCAGCTCACCCGGGACAGCTTCACCCCTCCACTTT CASSPGTASPLHF TRBJ1-6 TRBV18 . TRBD1
TGCGCCAGCAGTTCAGGGGACGCCGGGGAGCTGTTTTTT CASSSGDAGELFF TRBJ2-2 TRBV10-1 few .
TGCAGCGTTGTGGGAGGGGAAGGTGGCTACACCTTC CSVVGGEGGYTF TRBJ1-2 TRBV29-1 . .
TGTGCCAGCAGTCCCGGGACAGGACAAAATCAGCCCCAGCATTTT CASSPGTGQNQPQHF TRBJ1-5 TRBV28 . TRBD1
TGTGCCAGCAGCCTTTACGGGGTCATGGATGAGCAGTTCTTC CASSLYGVMDEQFF TRBJ2-1 TRBV9 . .
TGTGCCAGCAGTGACAGGGGGCGATGGCAGCCCCAGCATTTT CASSDRGRWQPQHF TRBJ1-5 TRBV2 . TRBD1
TGTGCCAGTACCTCTCCCTATGACGGGGAGCTGTTTTTT CASTSPYDGELFF TRBJ2-2 TRBV19 . .
TGTGCCAGCAGCCCCTCAGGGGGTTTAAGGTACTATGGCTACACCTTC CASSPSGGLRYYGYTF TRBJ1-2 TRBV7-2 . TRBD1
TGTGCCAGCAGCCCCATCCAGACACAACCTCGCACAGATACGCAGTATTTT CASSPIQTQPRTDTQYF TRBJ2-3 TRBV7-6 . .
TGTGCCAGCAGCCACAGGGGTAGCACAGATACGCAGTATTTT CASSHRGSTDTQYF TRBJ2-3 TRBV5-8 . TRBD1
TGTGCCAGCAGCTTAGGGCGCAGGGGGGAGGAAAAACTGTTTTTT CASSLGRRGEEKLFF TRBJ1-4 TRBV7-2 . TRBD1
TGTGCCAGCAGTTCCACGGGGGAGTATGGCTACACCTTC CASSSTGEYGYTF TRBJ1-2 TRBV12-3/TRBV12-4 few .
TGTGCCAGCAGTTACGCGATCGGAGCCTACAATGAGCAGTTCTTC CASSYAIGAYNEQFF TRBJ2-1 TRBV6-5 few .
TGTGCCAGCCATAGACGGAGACTAAATTCACCCCTCCACTTT CASHRRRLNSPLHF TRBJ1-6 TRBV6-5 . .
TGTGCCAGCTCACGGTTTCGGACAGACCAAGAGACCCAGTACTTC CASSRFRTDQETQYF TRBJ2-5 TRBV18 . .